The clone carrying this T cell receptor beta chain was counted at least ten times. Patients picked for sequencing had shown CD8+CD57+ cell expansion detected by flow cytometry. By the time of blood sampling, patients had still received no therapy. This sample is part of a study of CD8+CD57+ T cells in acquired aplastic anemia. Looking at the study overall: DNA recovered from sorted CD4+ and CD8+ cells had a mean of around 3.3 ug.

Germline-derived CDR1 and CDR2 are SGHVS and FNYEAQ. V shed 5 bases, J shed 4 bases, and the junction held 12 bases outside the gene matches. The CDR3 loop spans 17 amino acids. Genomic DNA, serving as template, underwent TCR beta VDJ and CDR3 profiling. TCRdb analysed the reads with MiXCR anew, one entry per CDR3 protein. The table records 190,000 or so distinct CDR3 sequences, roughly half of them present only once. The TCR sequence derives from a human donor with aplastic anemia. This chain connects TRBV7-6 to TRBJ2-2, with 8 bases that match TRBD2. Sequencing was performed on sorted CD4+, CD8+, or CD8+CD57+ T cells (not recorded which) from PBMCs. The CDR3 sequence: CASSPNIGAGVTGELFF. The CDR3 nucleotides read TGTGCCAGCAGCCCCAATATAGGAGCGGGGGTCACCGGGGAGCTGTTTTTT. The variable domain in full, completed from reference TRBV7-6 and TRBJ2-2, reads GAGVSQSPRYKVTKRGQDVALRCDPISGHVSLYWYRQALGQGPEFLTYFNYEAQQDKSGLPNDRFSAERPEGSISTLTIQRTEQRDSAMYRCASSPNIGAGVTGELFFGEGSRLTVL.